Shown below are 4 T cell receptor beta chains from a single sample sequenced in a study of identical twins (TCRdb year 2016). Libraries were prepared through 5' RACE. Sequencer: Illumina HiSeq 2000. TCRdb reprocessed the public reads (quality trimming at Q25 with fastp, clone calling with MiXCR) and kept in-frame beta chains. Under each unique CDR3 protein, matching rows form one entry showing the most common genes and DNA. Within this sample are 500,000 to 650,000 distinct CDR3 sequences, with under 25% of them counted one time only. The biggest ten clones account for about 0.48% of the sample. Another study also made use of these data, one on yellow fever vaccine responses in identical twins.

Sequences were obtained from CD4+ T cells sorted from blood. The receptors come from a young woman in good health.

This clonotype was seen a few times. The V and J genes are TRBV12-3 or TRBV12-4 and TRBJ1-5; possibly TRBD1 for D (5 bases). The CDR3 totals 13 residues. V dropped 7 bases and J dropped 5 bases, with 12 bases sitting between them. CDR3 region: CASTWGIYQPQHF. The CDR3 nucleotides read TGTGCCAGCACCTGGGGGATTTATCAGCCCCAGCATTTT.

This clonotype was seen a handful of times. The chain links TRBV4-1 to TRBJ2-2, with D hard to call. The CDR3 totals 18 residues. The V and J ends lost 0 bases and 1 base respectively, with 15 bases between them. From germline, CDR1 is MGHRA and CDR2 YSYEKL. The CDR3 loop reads CASSQDRANALNTGELFF. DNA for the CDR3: TGCGCCAGCAGCCAAGATAGGGCAAACGCACTGAACACCGGGGAGCTGTTTTTT.

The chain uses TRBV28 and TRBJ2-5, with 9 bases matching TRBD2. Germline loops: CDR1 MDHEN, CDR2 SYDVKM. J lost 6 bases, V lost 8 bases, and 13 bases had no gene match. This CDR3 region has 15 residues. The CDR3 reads CASWGASGIPKTQYF. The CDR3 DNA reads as TGTGCCAGCTGGGGGGCTAGCGGGATCCCGAAGACCCAGTACTTC.

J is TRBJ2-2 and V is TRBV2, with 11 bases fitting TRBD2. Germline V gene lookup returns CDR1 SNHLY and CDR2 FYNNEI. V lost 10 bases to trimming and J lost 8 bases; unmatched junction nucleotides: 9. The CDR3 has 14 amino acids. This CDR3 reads CATRGLAGLGELFF. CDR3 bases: TGTGCCACCAGAGGACTAGCGGGTTTAGGGGAGCTGTTTTTT. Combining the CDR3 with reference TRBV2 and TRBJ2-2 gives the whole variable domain EPEVTQTPSHQVTQMGQEVILRCVPISNHLYFYWYRQILGQKVEFLVSFYNNEISEKSEIFDDQFSVERPDGSNFTLKIRSTKLEDSAMYFCATRGLAGLGELFFGEGSRLTVL.